Shown below are 22 T cell receptor beta chains from a single sample sequenced in a study of blood T cell repertoires in COVID-19 (dated by TCRdb to between 2020 and 2021). Libraries were built with the immunoSEQ multiplex PCR assay. The immuneACCESS repertoire file appears here via TCRdb, limited to in-frame rearrangements. These files lack a portion of the clones; in checked studies, under half of the deficit traces to unresolved V genes, and the cause of the others is not known. The sample table contains hundreds of thousands of clones; only one count was recorded for more than 85% of them. The ten largest clones capture just under 3% of the sample. The sample taken for sequencing was PBMCs or T cells enriched from blood (not recorded which). Receptor source: a woman in her twenties or thirties who had recovered from COVID-19.

The chain carries TRBV29-1 and TRBJ1-2, with TRBD1 matching over 7 bases. The trim removed 3 bases at V and 6 bases at J, leaving 7 bases unmatched. This CDR3 comprises 13 residues. Germline CDR1 is SQVTM and CDR2 is ANQGSEA. CDR3 in amino acids: CSVDDREEDGYTF. CDR3 bases: TGCAGCGTTGACGACAGGGAGGAGGATGGCTACACCTTC.

The chain links TRBV4-1 to TRBJ1-2; D is unclear. V was clipped by 4 bases and J by 14 bases, with 23 bases between them. The CDR3 length is 14 residues. Germline assignment: CDR1 MGHRA and CDR2 YSYEKL. This CDR3 is CASSPLYVSPIYTF. The CDR3 DNA follows: TGCGCCAGCAGCCCCCTCTACGTCTCCCCCATTTATACCTTC.

The V call is TRBV5-1, the J call TRBJ1-1; perhaps TRBD1 as D (5 bases). Germline CDR1 and CDR2: SGHRS and YFSETQ. The CDR3 runs 14 residues. Trimming pared 4 bases from V and 0 bases from J, leaving 10 bases between. The CDR3 sequence: CASSQDTMNTEAFF. The CDR3 DNA follows: TGCGCCAGCAGCCAGGACACTATGAACACTGAAGCTTTCTTT.

The chain is built from TRBV11-1 and TRBJ2-7; D not resolved. CDR1 is SGHAT and CDR2 is FQDESV in the germline V gene (reference sequence). The V gene lost 6 bases and the J gene lost 6 bases, with 9 bases spanning the gap. The CDR3 sequence is 11 residues long. The CDR3 nucleotides are TGTGCCAGCAGTTTTAGTGGCGAGCAGTACTTC. Translation: CASSFSGEQYF.

The chain has TRBV19 and TRBJ1-5, with a possible D match to TRBD1 (5 bases). The CDR3 has 18 residues. Trimming removed 2 bases at V and 0 bases at J, with 17 bases between. Germline CDR1 and CDR2: LNHDA and SQIVND (reference sequence). CDR3 nucleotide sequence: TGTGCCAGTAGTATAAGACCCCCGACAGATTATAGCAATCAGCCCCAGCATTTT. Translated: CASSIRPPTDYSNQPQHF.

As for this clone: The sample has other DNA sequences that encode this CDR3 too. CDR3: CSARRDYEQYF. In DNA, the CDR3 is TGCAGTGCTAGACGGGACTACGAGCAGTACTTC. The chain joins TRBV20-1 to TRBJ2-7; TRBD2 is a possible D gene (5 bases). The length of the CDR3 is 11 residues. Deletions cut 2 bases from V and 3 bases from J, with 5 bases between. Germline assignment: CDR1 DFQATT and CDR2 SNEGSKA (reference sequence).

V gene TRBV5-1 combines with J gene TRBJ2-1; the match to TRBD1 covers 10 bases. CDR3 length equals 16 residues. V was clipped by 3 bases and J by 8 bases; unmatched bases: 11. Germline V gives CDR1 SGHRS, CDR2 YFSETQ. This chain's CDR3 is CASSSAGTGVLDEQFF. Here the CDR3 DNA reads TGCGCCAGCAGCTCCGCCGGGACAGGGGTTCTCGATGAGCAGTTCTTC.

The chain carries TRBV2 and TRBJ2-2; no clear D gene. Trimming shortened V by 8 bases and J by 6 bases, and 16 bases separated the two germline ends. The length of the CDR3 is 14 residues. Germline V lookup: CDR1 SNHLY, CDR2 FYNNEI. CDR3 sequence (DNA): TGTGCCAGCGTTCCGGCGAGCCAGGCCGGGGAGCTGTTTTTT. Its protein product is CASVPASQAGELFF.

With respect to this clone: One junction end does not reproduce the germline sequence, and a read error may be involved. The J gene is TRBJ2-3, the V gene TRBV2; perhaps TRBD2 as D (6 bases). The V gene's germline CDR1 is SNHLY and CDR2 FYNNEI. The CDR3 has 12 residues. CDR3: CAGSRGTDTQYF. CDR3 coding DNA: TGTGCCGGCAGTCGGGGGACAGATACGCAGTATTTT.

J is TRBJ1-3 and V is TRBV12-5, with 8 bases identical to TRBD1. Germline V gives CDR1 LGHNT, CDR2 FRNRAP. This CDR3 region has 18 residues. V dropped 3 bases and J dropped 0; count of bases not matched to a gene: 10. The CDR3 spells CASGLILDRDLSGNTIYF. CDR3 nucleotide sequence: TGTGCTAGTGGTTTAATCTTGGACAGGGACCTCTCTGGAAACACCATATATTTT.

The chain employs TRBV18 and TRBJ1-4; TRBD1 agrees at 11 bases. Unmatched junction bases numbered 3, after V lost 2 bases and J lost 7 bases. This CDR3 comprises 15 residues. CDR1 is KGHSH and CDR2 is LQKENI in the germline V gene. The CDR3 sequence: CASSPGTGGSEKLFF. The CDR3 DNA follows: TGTGCCAGCTCACCAGGGACAGGGGGGAGTGAAAAACTGTTTTTT.

This sequence joins TRBV4-1 and TRBJ2-5; 9 bases map to TRBD2. Germline V gene lookup returns CDR1 MGHRA and CDR2 YSYEKL. CDR3 length equals 19 residues. V trimming: 0 bases; J trimming: 5 bases; junction bases outside the gene matches: 16. The CDR3 sequence is CASSQDWVPSGTLGETQYF. The DNA for the CDR3 is TGCGCCAGCAGCCAAGACTGGGTCCCTAGCGGGACCCTAGGGGAGACCCAGTACTTC.

The chain recombines TRBV29-1 with TRBJ1-2; D is perhaps TRBD1 (5 bases). Germline loops: CDR1 SQVTM, CDR2 ANQGSEA. V was clipped by 7 bases and J by 4 bases, with 10 bases between them. There are 11 residues in the CDR3. In nucleotides, the CDR3 is TGCAGCGAGAAAGACAGCTATGGCTACACCTTC. It translates to CSEKDSYGYTF.

This chain links TRBV10-2 with TRBJ1-2, with D tentatively TRBD1 (5 bases). The germline V gene encodes CDR1 WSHSY and CDR2 SAAADI. Trimming left V 3 bases short and J 6 bases short, with 11 bases between. CDR3 length: 13 residues. In DNA form, the CDR3 reads TGCGCCAGCAGTGATCTAGGGACTCATGGCTACACCTTC. Residues: CASSDLGTHGYTF.

This chain links TRBV11-2 with TRBJ2-7, with 8 bases aligning to TRBD2. There are 15 residues in the CDR3. Germline V CDR1 and CDR2: SGHAT, FQNNGV. Trimming removed 1 base from V and 0 bases from J; junction bases left unmatched: 2. CDR3 protein: CASSLGAGGSYEQYF. The DNA of the CDR3 is TGTGCCAGCAGCTTAGGCGCGGGAGGCTCCTACGAGCAGTACTTC.

The chain's CDR3 is CASSDPGTDEKLFF. In DNA form, the CDR3 reads TGTGCCAGCAGTGACCCAGGGACAGATGAAAAACTGTTTTTT. The V call is TRBV25-1, the J call TRBJ1-4; 7 nucleotides agree with TRBD1. Germline CDR1 is MGHDK and CDR2 is SYGVNS. V shed 3 bases, J shed 6 bases, and the junction held 4 bases outside the gene matches. The CDR3 has 14 amino acids.

CDR3 nucleotide sequence: TGTGCCAGCAGTTTGGCCGGGGACACTGAAGCTTTCTTT. Its translation is CASSLAGDTEAFF. The chain has TRBV27 and TRBJ1-1; no definite D call. Germline CDR1 reads MNHEY; CDR2 reads SMNVEV (reference sequence). The CDR3 is made up of 13 amino acids. V was shortened by 3 bases and J by 3 bases, with 8 bases between the two germline ends.

The rearrangement links TRBV6-5 to TRBJ2-7, with 8 positions matching TRBD1. Germline V gives CDR1 MNHEY, CDR2 SVGAGI. The CDR3 runs 14 residues. Trimming at V came to 4 bases and at J to 2 bases, leaving 4 bases not matched to a gene. CDR3 nucleotides: TGTGCCAGCAGTTTTGGACAGGGCCCCTACGAGCAGTACTTC. Translation gives CASSFGQGPYEQYF.

V is TRBV7-2 and J is TRBJ2-1; TRBD1 matches 9 bases. Germline CDR1 and CDR2: SGHTA and FQGNSA. The CDR3 is 19 amino acids. V shed 6 bases and J 8 bases; nucleotides not matched to a gene: 23. In DNA, the CDR3 is TGTGCCAGCAGGCCACAGGGGGCGAGAGAGCGGTCTAGCGGATATGAGCAGTTCTTC. Translating gives CASRPQGARERSSGYEQFF.

J is TRBJ1-2 and V is TRBV25-1; D gene uncertain. Trimming stripped 5 bases from V and 2 bases from J, with 18 bases between. The CDR3 has 16 amino acids. CDR1 is MGHDK, CDR2 SYGVNS, per germline. As DNA, the CDR3 is TGTGCCAGCAGTCCAAGTGTGGGAGCTAGCAACTATGGCTACACCTTC. It yields the protein CASSPSVGASNYGYTF.

J is TRBJ1-5 and V is TRBV2; 10 nucleotides match TRBD1. V shed 0 bases and J 6 bases; nucleotides not matched to a gene: 11. This CDR3 contains 18 residues. The V gene's germline CDR1 is SNHLY and CDR2 FYNNEI. Here the CDR3 DNA reads TGTGCCAGCAGTGAAGCCAACCCGGGACAGGGGTACGGTCAGCCCCAGCATTTT. Its protein product is CASSEANPGQGYGQPQHF.

The chain is built from TRBV5-4 and TRBJ1-2, with D possibly matching TRBD1 (6 bases). Germline V lookup: CDR1 SGHNT, CDR2 YYREEE (reference sequence). Trimming cost V 0 bases and J 6 bases, with 12 bases left between them. This CDR3 has 14 amino acids. The CDR3 spells CASSLVGGLDGYTF. The CDR3 DNA follows: TGTGCCAGCAGCTTGGTAGGGGGATTGGATGGCTACACCTTC.